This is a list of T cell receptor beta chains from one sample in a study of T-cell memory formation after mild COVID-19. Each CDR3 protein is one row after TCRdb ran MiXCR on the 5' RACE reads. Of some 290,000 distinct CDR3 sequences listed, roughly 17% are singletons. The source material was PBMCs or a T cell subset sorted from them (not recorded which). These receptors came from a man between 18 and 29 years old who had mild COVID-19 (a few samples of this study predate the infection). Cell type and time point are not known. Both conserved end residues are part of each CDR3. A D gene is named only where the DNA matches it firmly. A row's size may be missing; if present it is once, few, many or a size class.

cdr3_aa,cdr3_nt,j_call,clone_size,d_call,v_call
CASNWGPNNEQFF,TGTGCCAGCAACTGGGGCCCCAACAATGAGCAGTTCTTC,TRBJ2-1,.,.,TRBV6-6
CASSPLSGYNQGEQYF,TGTGCCAGCAGCCCCCTCTCGGGGTATAATCAAGGAGAGCAGTACTTC,TRBJ2-7,.,.,TRBV4-2
CATSDSHNAGNTIYF,TGTGCCACCAGTGACTCACATAACGCCGGAAACACCATATATTTT,TRBJ1-3,.,.,TRBV24-1
CAWSVLQDQETQYF,TGTGCCTGGAGTGTACTGCAGGACCAAGAGACCCAGTACTTC,TRBJ2-5,.,.,TRBV30
CSAPWGQGDADTQYF,TGCAGTGCTCCCTGGGGCCAGGGGGACGCAGATACGCAGTATTTT,TRBJ2-3,.,TRBD1,TRBV20-1
CASSRQGGQTGELFF,TGTGCCAGCAGCCGCCAGGGGGGGCAGACCGGGGAGCTGTTTTTT,TRBJ2-2,few,.,TRBV12-3/TRBV12-4
CASSRLAGANEQFF,TGCGCCAGCAGTAGACTAGCGGGGGCGAATGAGCAGTTCTTC,TRBJ2-1,many,TRBD2,TRBV10-2
CSVGLAVETQYF,TGCAGTGTAGGGCTAGCCGTGGAGACCCAGTACTTC,TRBJ2-5,once,.,TRBV20-1
CSVEQRGPRANVLTF,TGCAGCGTTGAACAAAGGGGACCTCGGGCCAACGTCCTGACTTTC,TRBJ2-6,.,.,TRBV29-1
CASREAPGANVLTF,TGTGCCAGCAGGGAGGCCCCTGGGGCCAACGTCCTGACTTTC,TRBJ2-6,.,.,TRBV7-9
CASSVGSTNTEAFF,TGTGCCAGCAGCGTGGGCAGCACGAACACTGAAGCTTTCTTT,TRBJ1-1,.,.,TRBV9
CASSYNTDTQYF,TGTGCCAGCAGTTATAACACAGATACGCAGTATTTT,TRBJ2-3,many,.,TRBV12-3/TRBV12-4
CASSYSGVAGGGETQYF,TGTGCCAGCAGTTACTCAGGGGTAGCAGGGGGGGGAGAGACCCAGTACTTC,TRBJ2-5,.,.,TRBV6-5
CASSETGATDTQYF,TGTGCCAGCAGCGAGACAGGGGCCACAGATACGCAGTATTTT,TRBJ2-3,.,TRBD1,TRBV7-2
CASSLLRDTYEQYF,TGTGCCAGCAGCTTATTACGGGACACCTACGAGCAGTACTTC,TRBJ2-7,few,.,TRBV7-2
CANDLNTGELFF,TGTGCCAACGACTTGAACACCGGGGAGCTGTTTTTT,TRBJ2-2,few,.,TRBV6-4
CASSQGVGGVVGF,TGTGCCAGCAGCCAAGGTGTCGGGGGGGTTGTTGGATTC,TRBJ2-4,.,TRBD2,TRBV3-1
CASSLAGRGSYEQYF,TGTGCCAGCAGCTTGGCCGGGAGGGGCTCCTACGAGCAGTACTTC,TRBJ2-7,few,TRBD2,TRBV5-4
CASSPRGEPNTEAFF,TGTGCCAGCAGTCCCAGGGGGGAACCGAACACTGAAGCTTTCTTT,TRBJ1-1,few,TRBD1,TRBV6-5
CASSQVGTTQYF,TGTGCCAGCAGCCAAGTTGGAACTACGCAGTATTTT,TRBJ2-3,.,.,TRBV14
CASSPSTAGAATDTQYF,TGTGCCAGCAGTCCTTCTACAGCGGGAGCGGCCACAGATACGCAGTATTTT,TRBJ2-3,once,TRBD2,TRBV12-3/TRBV12-4
CASSAGTGVHTEAFF,TGTGCCAGCAGTGCCGGGACAGGGGTTCACACTGAAGCTTTCTTT,TRBJ1-1,.,TRBD1,TRBV6-5
CSASSGYTNTEAFF,TGCAGTGCTAGTAGCGGGTACACAAATACTGAAGCTTTCTTT,TRBJ1-1,.,.,TRBV20-1
CASSGGLEQYF,TGTGCCAGCAGTGGAGGGCTCGAGCAGTACTTC,TRBJ2-7,.,.,TRBV25-1
CATSDLSGGTQYF,TGTGCCACCAGTGACCTTTCCGGGGGTACGCAGTATTTT,TRBJ2-3,.,.,TRBV24-1
CSVENPGDGVTQYF,TGCAGCGTTGAAAACCCAGGGGATGGAGTGACCCAGTACTTC,TRBJ2-5,few,.,TRBV29-1
CAWATGGEGPQPQHF,TGTGCCTGGGCGACCGGGGGGGAGGGACCTCAGCCCCAGCATTTT,TRBJ1-5,.,.,TRBV30
CASSLSLGTAGGQYEQFF,TGTGCCAGCAGCTTAAGCTTGGGAACAGCGGGGGGGCAGTATGAGCAGTTCTTC,TRBJ2-1,few,TRBD2,TRBV11-2
CASSQAATVLISGNTIYF,TGCGCCAGCAGCCAAGCGGCGACAGTCTTGATCTCTGGAAACACCATATATTTT,TRBJ1-3,.,.,TRBV4-1
CASSLWGDYGYTF,TGTGCCAGCAGCTTGTGGGGGGACTATGGCTACACCTTC,TRBJ1-2,few,.,TRBV5-5
CASSQEALVDTQYF,TGCGCCAGCAGCCAAGAGGCCTTGGTAGATACGCAGTATTTT,TRBJ2-3,.,.,TRBV4-3
CASNPGVADTQYF,TGTGCCAGCAATCCAGGGGTCGCAGATACGCAGTATTTT,TRBJ2-3,.,.,TRBV6-1
CASSIVGQGDGYTF,TGCGCCAGCAGTATTGTGGGACAGGGGGATGGCTACACCTTC,TRBJ1-2,.,TRBD1,TRBV5-1
CSASDRGLGYTF,TGCAGTGCTAGCGACAGGGGGCTAGGCTACACCTTC,TRBJ1-2,.,TRBD1,TRBV20-1
CSASTGNTEAFF,TGCAGTGCTAGTACCGGGAACACTGAAGCTTTCTTT,TRBJ1-1,.,.,TRBV20-1
CAWSRAGNQPQHF,TGTGCCTGGAGTCGGGCAGGGAATCAGCCCCAGCATTTT,TRBJ1-5,few,.,TRBV30
CASSRSVTGELFF,TGTGCCAGCAGTCGGAGTGTCACCGGGGAGCTGTTTTTT,TRBJ2-2,few,.,TRBV6-4
CASSLGSGQGAHYGYTF,TGTGCCAGCAGCTTAGGCTCGGGACAGGGGGCGCATTATGGCTACACCTTC,TRBJ1-2,few,TRBD1,TRBV7-8
CSAPRGAVGETQYF,TGCAGTGCTCCTCGGGGAGCCGTCGGAGAGACCCAGTACTTC,TRBJ2-5,.,.,TRBV20-1
CASSWSGTDAYEQYF,TGCGCCAGCAGCTGGTCCGGGACAGATGCCTACGAGCAGTACTTC,TRBJ2-7,many,TRBD1,TRBV5-1
CASSPWDLAGELFF,TGCGCCAGCAGCCCCTGGGACCTCGCCGGGGAGCTGTTTTTT,TRBJ2-2,few,.,TRBV5-1
CRAGAGNQETQYF,TGCAGGGCGGGAGCGGGGAACCAAGAGACCCAGTACTTC,TRBJ2-5,few,TRBD2,TRBV20-1
CASSQDPLFNSPLHF,TGCGCCAGCAGCCAAGATCCTTTATTTAATTCACCCCTCCACTTT,TRBJ1-6,few,.,TRBV4-1
CASSVLGTGLTGELFF,TGTGCCAGCAGCGTATTGGGGACAGGGCTCACCGGGGAGCTGTTTTTT,TRBJ2-2,.,TRBD1,TRBV9
CASSQYRGRLVFF,TGTGCCAGCAGCCAATACAGGGGGCGCCTTGTTTTCTTT,TRBJ1-1,.,TRBD1,TRBV14
CASTDRGAYEQYF,TGCGCCAGCACAGACAGGGGTGCCTACGAGCAGTACTTC,TRBJ2-7,many,TRBD1,TRBV5-1
CASSRQGTNTEAFF,TGTGCCAGCAGTCGACAGGGGACGAACACTGAAGCTTTCTTT,TRBJ1-1,.,TRBD1,TRBV25-1
CASSLWDRGTGELFF,TGTGCCAGCAGCTTGTGGGACAGGGGCACCGGGGAGCTGTTTTTT,TRBJ2-2,.,TRBD1,TRBV7-9
CASTQGTSGGQRDTQYF,TGTGCCAGCACCCAGGGGACTAGCGGGGGGCAGAGAGATACGCAGTATTTT,TRBJ2-3,.,TRBD2,TRBV6-6
CSAREVGDWNQPQHF,TGCAGTGCTAGAGAGGTAGGGGATTGGAATCAGCCCCAGCATTTT,TRBJ1-5,few,.,TRBV20-1
CASRRLAGEQYF,TGTGCCAGCCGTCGGTTGGCCGGCGAGCAGTACTTC,TRBJ2-7,few,.,TRBV27
CASSVRNYGYTF,TGTGCCAGCAGCGTCAGGAACTATGGCTACACCTTC,TRBJ1-2,.,.,TRBV7-2
CASSANNEQFF,TGTGCCAGCAGCGCTAACAATGAGCAGTTCTTC,TRBJ2-1,.,.,TRBV9
CASSFQRGAQETQYF,TGTGCCAGCAGCTTTCAGCGGGGAGCCCAAGAGACCCAGTACTTC,TRBJ2-5,.,TRBD2,TRBV7-2
CASSLEPWPGYTF,TGTGCCAGCAGCTTAGAGCCTTGGCCGGGCTACACCTTC,TRBJ1-2,.,.,TRBV7-2
CATSDPGGPGTDTQYF,TGTGCCACCAGTGATCCGGGGGGGCCTGGCACAGATACGCAGTATTTT,TRBJ2-3,.,TRBD2,TRBV24-1
CASSQEMVAGTDTQYF,TGTGCCAGCAGCCAAGAAATGGTCGCAGGGACGGATACGCAGTATTTT,TRBJ2-3,.,.,TRBV3-1